Described below is a single TCR beta chain sequence and its context. Produced via immunoSEQ multiplex PCR; TCRdb's table is partial and in-frame only. The sample has some 90,000 clones; around 94% are singletons. This sample is part of a study of Tregs in tolerant kidney transplant recipients. With 2 bases clipped from V and 4 bases from J, the junction kept 11 bases outside the gene matches. Germline V CDR1 and CDR2: SEHNR, FQNEAQ (reference sequence). This CDR3 comprises 16 residues. The sequenced sample consisted of CD8+ T cells from blood. This sequence originates from a human donor in good health. The J gene is TRBJ2-7, the V gene TRBV7-9; 7 nucleotides align to TRBD2. CDR3 sequence (DNA): TGTGCCAGCAGCTTATCCGAGTCGGGAGGCTTATACGAGCAGTACTTC. It is translated as CASSLSESGGLYEQYF.